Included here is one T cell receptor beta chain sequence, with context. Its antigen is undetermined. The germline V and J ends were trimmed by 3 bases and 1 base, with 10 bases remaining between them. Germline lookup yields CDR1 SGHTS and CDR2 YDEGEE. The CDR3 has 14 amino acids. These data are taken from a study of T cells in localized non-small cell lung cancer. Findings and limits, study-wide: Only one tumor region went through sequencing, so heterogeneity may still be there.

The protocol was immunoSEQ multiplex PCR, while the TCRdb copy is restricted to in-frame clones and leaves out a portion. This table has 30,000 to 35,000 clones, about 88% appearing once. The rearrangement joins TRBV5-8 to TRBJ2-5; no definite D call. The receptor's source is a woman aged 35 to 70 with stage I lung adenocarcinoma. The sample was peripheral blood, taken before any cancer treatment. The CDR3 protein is CASSSPGSQETQYF. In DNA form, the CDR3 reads TGTGCCAGCAGCTCACCGGGCAGCCAAGAGACCCAGTACTTC.